This T cell receptor beta chain comes out of a study of monozygotic twins with inflammatory bowel disease. Notes on this clonotype: What it binds is not known.

There are 14 residues in the CDR3. Germline-derived CDR1 and CDR2 are MDHEN and SYDVKM. Whole-study results and caveats: The authors could not tell different T cell subtypes apart.

TCRdb re-called the 5' RACE reads and gives one entry per CDR3 protein, without DNA. The sample table includes about 43,000 distinct CDR3 sequences. This chain links TRBV28 with TRBJ1-5. This receptor was identified in a human donor with ulcerative colitis or Crohn's disease, or a healthy co-twin of an affected twin (not recorded which). Input material: blood. The CDR3 spells CASSLGFSNQPQHF. The complete variable domain, with remaining parts taken from reference TRBV28 and TRBJ1-5, reads DVKVTQSSRYLVKRTGEKVFLECVQDMDHENMFWYRQDPGLGLRLIYFSYDVKMKEKGDIPEGYSVSREKKERFSLILESASTNQTSMYLCASSLGFSNQPQHFGDGTRLSIL.